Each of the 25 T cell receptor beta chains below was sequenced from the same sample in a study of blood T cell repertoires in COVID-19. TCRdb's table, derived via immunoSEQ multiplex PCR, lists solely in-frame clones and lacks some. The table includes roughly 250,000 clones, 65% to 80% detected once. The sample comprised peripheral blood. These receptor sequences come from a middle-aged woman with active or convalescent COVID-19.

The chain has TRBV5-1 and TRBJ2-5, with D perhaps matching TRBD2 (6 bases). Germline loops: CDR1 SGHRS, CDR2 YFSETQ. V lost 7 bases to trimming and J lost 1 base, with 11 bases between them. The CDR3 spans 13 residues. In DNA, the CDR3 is TGCGCCAGCGGCCCGGGGGTCCAAGAGACCCAGTACTTC. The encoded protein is CASGPGVQETQYF. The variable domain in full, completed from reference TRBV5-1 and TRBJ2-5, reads KAGVTQTPRYLIKTRGQQVTLSCSPISGHRSVSWYQQTPGQGLQFLFEYFSETQRNKGNFPGRFSGRQFSNSRSEMNVSTLELGDSALYLCASGPGVQETQYFGPGTRLLVL.

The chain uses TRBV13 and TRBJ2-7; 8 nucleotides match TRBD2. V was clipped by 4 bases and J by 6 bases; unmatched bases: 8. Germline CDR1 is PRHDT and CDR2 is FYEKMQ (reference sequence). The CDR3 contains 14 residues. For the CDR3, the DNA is TGTGCCAGCAGCTCCGGCCGGGCGGGGGGCGAGCAGTACTTC. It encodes CASSSGRAGGEQYF.

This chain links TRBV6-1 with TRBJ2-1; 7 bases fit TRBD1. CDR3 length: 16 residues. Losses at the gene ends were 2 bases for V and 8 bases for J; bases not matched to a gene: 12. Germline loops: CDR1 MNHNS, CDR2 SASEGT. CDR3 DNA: TGTGCCAGCAGTGAAACACCGGGACAGAGTACCCATGAGCAGTTCTTC. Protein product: CASSETPGQSTHEQFF.

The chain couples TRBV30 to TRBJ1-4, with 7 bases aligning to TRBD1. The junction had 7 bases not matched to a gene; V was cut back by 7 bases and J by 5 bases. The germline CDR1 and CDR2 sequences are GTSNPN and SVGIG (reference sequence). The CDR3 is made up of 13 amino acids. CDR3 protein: CASQADRNEKLFF. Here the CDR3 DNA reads TGTGCCTCCCAGGCGGACAGGAATGAAAAACTGTTTTTT.

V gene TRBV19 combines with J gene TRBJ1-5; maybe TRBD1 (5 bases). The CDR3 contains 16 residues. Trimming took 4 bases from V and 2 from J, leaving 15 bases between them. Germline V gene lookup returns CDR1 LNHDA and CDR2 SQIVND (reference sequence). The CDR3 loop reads CASSTLSTAGNQPQHF. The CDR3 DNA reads TGTGCCAGTAGTACTCTTTCGACAGCTGGCAATCAGCCCCAGCATTTT.

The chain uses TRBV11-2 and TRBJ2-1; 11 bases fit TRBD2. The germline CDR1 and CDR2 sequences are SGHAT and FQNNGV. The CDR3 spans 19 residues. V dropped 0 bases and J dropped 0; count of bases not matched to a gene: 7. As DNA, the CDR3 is TGTGCCAGCAGCTTAGATTCGACTAGCGGGGTCCTCTCCTACAATGAGCAGTTCTTC. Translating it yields CASSLDSTSGVLSYNEQFF.

Here the CDR3 reads CASSEGRTNTGELFF. The DNA for the CDR3 is TGTGCCAGCAGTGAAGGGAGGACGAACACCGGGGAGCTGTTTTTT. This chain joins TRBV2 and TRBJ2-2; D might be TRBD2 (5 bases). Germline V CDR1 and CDR2: SNHLY, FYNNEI. The CDR3 extends over 15 amino acids. V shed 1 base and J shed 0 bases, with 6 bases lying between them.

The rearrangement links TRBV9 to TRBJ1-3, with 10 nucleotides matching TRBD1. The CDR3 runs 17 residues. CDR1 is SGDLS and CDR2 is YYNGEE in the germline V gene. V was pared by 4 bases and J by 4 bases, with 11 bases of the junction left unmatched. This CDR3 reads CASSTRPGQGSGNTIYF. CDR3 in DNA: TGTGCCAGCAGCACCCGACCGGGACAGGGGTCCGGAAACACCATATATTTT. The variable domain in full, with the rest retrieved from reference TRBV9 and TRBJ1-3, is DSGVTQTPKHLITATGQRVTLRCSPRSGDLSVYWYQQSLDQGLQFLIQYYNGEERAKGNILERFSAQQFPDLHSELNLSSLELGDSALYFCASSTRPGQGSGNTIYFGEGSWLTVV.

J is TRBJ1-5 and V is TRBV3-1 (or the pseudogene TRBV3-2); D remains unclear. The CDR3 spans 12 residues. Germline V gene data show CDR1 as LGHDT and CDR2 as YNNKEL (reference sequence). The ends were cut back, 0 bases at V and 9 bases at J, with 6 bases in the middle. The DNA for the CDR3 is TGTGCCAGCAGCCAAGATGGAGGGCCCCAGCATTTT. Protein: CASSQDGGPQHF.

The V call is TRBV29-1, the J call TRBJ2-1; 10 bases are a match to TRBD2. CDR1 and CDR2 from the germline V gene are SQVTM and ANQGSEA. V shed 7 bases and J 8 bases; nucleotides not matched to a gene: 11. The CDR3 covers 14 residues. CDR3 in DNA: TGCAGCGCGAAGCGGGGGGGCTCCCTCGATGAGCAGTTCTTC. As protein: CSAKRGGSLDEQFF.

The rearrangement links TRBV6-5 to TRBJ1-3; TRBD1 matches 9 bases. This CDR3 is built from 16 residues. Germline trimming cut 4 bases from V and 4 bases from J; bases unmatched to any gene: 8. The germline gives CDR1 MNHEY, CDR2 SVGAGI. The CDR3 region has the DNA TGTGCCAGCAGTTCATACCGGACAGGGGTGGGAAACACCATATATTTT. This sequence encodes CASSSYRTGVGNTIYF.

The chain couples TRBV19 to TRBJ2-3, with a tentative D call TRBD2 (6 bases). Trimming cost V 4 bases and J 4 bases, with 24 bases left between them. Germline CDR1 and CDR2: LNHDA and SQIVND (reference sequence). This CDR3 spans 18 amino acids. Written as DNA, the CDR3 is TGTGCCAGTAGTAAAATAAGGACGCGGGGAACGTCCCCAGATACGCAGTATTTT. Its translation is CASSKIRTRGTSPDTQYF.

This chain's CDR3 is CASSPRDFQETQYF. The CDR3 DNA reads TGTGCCAGCAGCCCCCGGGACTTTCAAGAGACCCAGTACTTC. The chain carries TRBV3-1 (or the pseudogene TRBV3-2) and TRBJ2-5, with TRBD2 as a possible D gene (6 bases). CDR1 is LGHDT, CDR2 YNNKEL, per germline (reference sequence). The CDR3 is made up of 14 amino acids. Trimming removed 4 bases at V and 2 bases at J, with 11 bases between.

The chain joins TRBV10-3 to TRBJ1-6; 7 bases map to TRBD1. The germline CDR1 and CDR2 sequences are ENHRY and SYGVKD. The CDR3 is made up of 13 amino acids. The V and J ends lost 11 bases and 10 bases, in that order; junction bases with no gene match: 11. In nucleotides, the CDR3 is TGTGCCGCAACGACAGGGTCCAACTCACCCCTCCACTTT. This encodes CAATTGSNSPLHF.

CDR3 sequence reads: CASSPHPLGREYNEQFF. The CDR3 DNA reads TGTGCCAGCAGTCCCCACCCCCTAGGGAGGGAGTACAATGAGCAGTTCTTC. The chain has TRBV27 and TRBJ2-1, with 7 positions matching TRBD2. Trimming took 5 bases from V and 4 from J; bases not matched to a gene: 14. This CDR3 region has 17 residues. Looked up from germline, CDR1 is MNHEY and CDR2 is SMNVEV (reference sequence).

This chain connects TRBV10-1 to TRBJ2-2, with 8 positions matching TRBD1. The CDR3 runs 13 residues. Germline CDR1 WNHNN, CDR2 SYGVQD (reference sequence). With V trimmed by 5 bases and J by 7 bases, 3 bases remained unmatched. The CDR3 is CASSRTGHGELFF. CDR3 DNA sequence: TGCGCCAGCAGTCGGACAGGGCACGGGGAGCTGTTTTTT.

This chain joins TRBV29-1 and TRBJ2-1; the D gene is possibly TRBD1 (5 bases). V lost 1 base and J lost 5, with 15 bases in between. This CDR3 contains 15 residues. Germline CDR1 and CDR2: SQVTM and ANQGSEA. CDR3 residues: CSVEGVAGKNNEQFF. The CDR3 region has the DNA TGCAGCGTTGAAGGGGTAGCAGGGAAGAACAATGAGCAGTTCTTC.

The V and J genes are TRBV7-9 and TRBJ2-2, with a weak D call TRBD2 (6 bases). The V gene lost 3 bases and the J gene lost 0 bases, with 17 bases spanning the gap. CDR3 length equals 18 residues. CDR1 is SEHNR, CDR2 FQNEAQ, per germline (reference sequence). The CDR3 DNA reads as TGTGCCAGCAGCTTTAGCCTGCTAGCGCCTTCGAACACCGGGGAGCTGTTTTTT. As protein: CASSFSLLAPSNTGELFF.

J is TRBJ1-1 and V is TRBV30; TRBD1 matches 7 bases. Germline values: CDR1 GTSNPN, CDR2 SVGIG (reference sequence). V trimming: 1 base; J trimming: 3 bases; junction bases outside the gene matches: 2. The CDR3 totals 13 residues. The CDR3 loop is CAWSDRGDTEAFF. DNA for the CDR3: TGTGCCTGGAGTGACAGGGGTGACACTGAAGCTTTCTTT.

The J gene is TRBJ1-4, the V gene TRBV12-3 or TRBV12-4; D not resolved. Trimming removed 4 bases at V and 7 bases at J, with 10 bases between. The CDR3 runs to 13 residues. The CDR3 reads CASSSPLGEKLFF. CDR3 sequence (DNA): TGTGCCAGCAGTTCCCCGCTAGGTGAAAAACTGTTTTTT.

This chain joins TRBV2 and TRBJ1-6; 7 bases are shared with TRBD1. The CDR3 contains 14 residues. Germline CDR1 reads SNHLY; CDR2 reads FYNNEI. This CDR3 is CASGGGLANSPLHF. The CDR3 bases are TGTGCTTCAGGGGGAGGATTGGCCAATTCACCCCTCCACTTT.

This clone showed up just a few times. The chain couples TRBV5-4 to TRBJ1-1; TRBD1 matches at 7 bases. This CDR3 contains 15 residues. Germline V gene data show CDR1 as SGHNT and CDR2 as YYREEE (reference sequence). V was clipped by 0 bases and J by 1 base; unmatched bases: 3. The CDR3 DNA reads TGTGCCAGCAGCTTGGGGAGACAGGGGAACACTGAAGCTTTCTTT. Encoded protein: CASSLGRQGNTEAFF.

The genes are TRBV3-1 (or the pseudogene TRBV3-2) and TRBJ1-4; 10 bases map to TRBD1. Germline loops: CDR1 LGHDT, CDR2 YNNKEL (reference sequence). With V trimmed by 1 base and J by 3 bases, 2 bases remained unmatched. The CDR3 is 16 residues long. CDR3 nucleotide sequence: TGTGCCAGCAGCCAAGGGACAGGGGGGGCTAATGAAAAACTGTTTTTT. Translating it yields CASSQGTGGANEKLFF.

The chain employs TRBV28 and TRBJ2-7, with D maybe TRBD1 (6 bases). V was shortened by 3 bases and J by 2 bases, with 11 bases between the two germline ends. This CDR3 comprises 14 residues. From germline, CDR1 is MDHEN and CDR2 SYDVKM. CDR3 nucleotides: TGTGCCAGCAGTTTTAGGACAGCCACCTACGAGCAGTACGTC. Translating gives CASSFRTATYEQYV.

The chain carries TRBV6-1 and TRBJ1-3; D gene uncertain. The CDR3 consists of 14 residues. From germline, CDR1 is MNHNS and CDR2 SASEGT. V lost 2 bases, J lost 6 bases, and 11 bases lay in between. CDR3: CASSELTLENTIYF. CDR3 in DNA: TGTGCCAGCAGTGAACTGACTCTGGAAAACACCATATATTTT.